This TCR beta chain was sequenced during a study of T-cell reconstitution after alpha-beta-depleted transplantation in children. The authors prepared the TCRbeta library with unique molecular identifiers. TCRdb recomputed calls from the PCR reads with MiXCR, one row per CDR3 protein. The table records some 500,000 distinct CDR3 sequences, approximately 20% of them present only once. The CDR3 has 10 amino acids. Trimming took off 7 bases at V and 6 bases at J, with 9 bases between the two ends. Per the germline V gene, CDR1 is SQVTM and CDR2 is ANQGSEA. The gene calls are TRBV29-1 and TRBJ1-2; maybe TRBD1 (5 bases). Specimen: PBMCs from the stem cell graft donor, collected from the stem cell graft. The clonotype originates from a human donor who donated a stem cell graft to a child with acute lymphoblastic leukemia. The CDR3 DNA reads TGCAGCGGAGAAGGGGATGGCTACACCTTC. Its translation is CSGEGDGYTF.